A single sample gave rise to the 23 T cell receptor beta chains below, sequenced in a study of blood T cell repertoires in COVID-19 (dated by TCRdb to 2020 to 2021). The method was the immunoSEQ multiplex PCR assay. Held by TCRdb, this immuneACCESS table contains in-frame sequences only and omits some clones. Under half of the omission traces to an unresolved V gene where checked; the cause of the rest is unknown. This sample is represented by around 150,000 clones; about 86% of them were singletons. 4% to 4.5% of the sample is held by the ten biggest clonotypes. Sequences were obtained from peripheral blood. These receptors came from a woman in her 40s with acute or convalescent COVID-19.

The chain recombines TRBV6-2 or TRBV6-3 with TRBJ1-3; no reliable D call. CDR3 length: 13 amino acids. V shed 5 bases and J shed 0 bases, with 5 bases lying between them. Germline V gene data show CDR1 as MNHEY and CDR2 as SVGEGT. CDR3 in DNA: TGTGCCAGCAGTCCGTTCTCTGGAAACACCATATATTTT. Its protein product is CASSPFSGNTIYF.

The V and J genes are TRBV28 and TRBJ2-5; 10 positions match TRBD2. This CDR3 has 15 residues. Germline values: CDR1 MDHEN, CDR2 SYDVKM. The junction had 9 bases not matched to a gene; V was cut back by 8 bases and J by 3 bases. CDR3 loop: CASLDTSGAEETQYF. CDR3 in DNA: TGTGCCAGCCTTGATACTAGCGGGGCTGAAGAGACCCAGTACTTC.

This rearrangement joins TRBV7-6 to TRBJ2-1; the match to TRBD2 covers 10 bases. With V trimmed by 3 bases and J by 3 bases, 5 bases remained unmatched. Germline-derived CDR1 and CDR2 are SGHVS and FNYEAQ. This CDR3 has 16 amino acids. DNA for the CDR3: TGTGCCAGCAGCTTGTTACTAGCGGGGTACTACAATGAGCAGTTCTTC. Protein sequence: CASSLLLAGYYNEQFF.

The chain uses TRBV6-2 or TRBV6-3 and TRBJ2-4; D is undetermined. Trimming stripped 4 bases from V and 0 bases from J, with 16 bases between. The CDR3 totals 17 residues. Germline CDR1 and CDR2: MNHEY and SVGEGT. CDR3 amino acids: CASSFDLTRLAKNIQYF. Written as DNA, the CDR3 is TGTGCCAGCAGTTTCGACCTGACGCGACTAGCCAAAAACATTCAGTACTTC.

The CDR3 protein is CASSQVGGTGAYGYTF. CDR3 sequence (DNA): TGCGCCAGCAGCCAAGTAGGAGGGACAGGGGCCTATGGCTACACCTTC. The V and J genes are TRBV4-3 and TRBJ1-2; 10 bases are shared with TRBD1. The germline gives CDR1 LGHNA, CDR2 YSLEER. CDR3 length: 16 residues. V lost 1 base to trimming and J lost 4 bases; unmatched junction nucleotides: 6.

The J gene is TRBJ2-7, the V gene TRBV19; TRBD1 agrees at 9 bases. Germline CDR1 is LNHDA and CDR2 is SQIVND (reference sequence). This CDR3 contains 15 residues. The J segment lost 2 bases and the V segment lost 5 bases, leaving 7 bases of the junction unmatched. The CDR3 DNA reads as TGTGCCAGTAGTGGAAAGACAGGGGGGACCTACGAGCAGTACTTC. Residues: CASSGKTGGTYEQYF. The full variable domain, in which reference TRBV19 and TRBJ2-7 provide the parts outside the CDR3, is DGGITQSPKYLFRKEGQNVTLSCEQNLNHDAMYWYRQDPGQGLRLIYYSQIVNDFQKGDIAEGYSVSREKKESFPLTVTSAQKNPTAFYLCASSGKTGGTYEQYFGPGTRLTVT.

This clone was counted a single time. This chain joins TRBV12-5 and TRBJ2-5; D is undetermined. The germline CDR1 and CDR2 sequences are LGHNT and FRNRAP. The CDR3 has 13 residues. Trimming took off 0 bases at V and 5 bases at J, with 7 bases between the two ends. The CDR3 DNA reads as TGTGCTAGTGGTTTGGTACTCCCGGAGACCCAGTACTTC. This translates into CASGLVLPETQYF.

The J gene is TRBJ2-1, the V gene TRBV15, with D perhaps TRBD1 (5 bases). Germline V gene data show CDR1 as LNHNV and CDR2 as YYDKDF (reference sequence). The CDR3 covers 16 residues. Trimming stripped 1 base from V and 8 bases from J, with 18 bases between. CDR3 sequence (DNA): TGTGCCACCAGCAGAGCCCGCGGACATCCCTCTGATGAGCAGTTCTTC. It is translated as CATSRARGHPSDEQFF.

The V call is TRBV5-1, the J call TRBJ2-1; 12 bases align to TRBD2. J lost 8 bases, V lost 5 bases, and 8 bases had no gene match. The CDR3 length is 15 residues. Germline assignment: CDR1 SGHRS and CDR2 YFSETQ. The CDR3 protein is CASSSTSGRRDEQFF. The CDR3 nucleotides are TGCGCCAGCAGTTCTACTAGCGGGAGGCGAGATGAGCAGTTCTTC.

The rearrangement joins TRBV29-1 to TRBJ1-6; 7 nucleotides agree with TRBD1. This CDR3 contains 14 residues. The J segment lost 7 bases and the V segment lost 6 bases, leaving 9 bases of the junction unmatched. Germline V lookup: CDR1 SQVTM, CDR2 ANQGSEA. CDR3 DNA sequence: TGCAGCGTCTTGACAGGGCCAGAGAATTCACCCCTCCACTTT. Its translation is CSVLTGPENSPLHF.

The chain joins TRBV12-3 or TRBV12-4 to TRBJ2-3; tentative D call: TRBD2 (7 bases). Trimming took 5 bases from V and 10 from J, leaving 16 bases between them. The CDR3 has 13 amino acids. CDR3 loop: CASSLRGGGAQYF. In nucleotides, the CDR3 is TGTGCCAGCAGTCTCAGGGGCGGGGGAGCGCAGTATTTT.

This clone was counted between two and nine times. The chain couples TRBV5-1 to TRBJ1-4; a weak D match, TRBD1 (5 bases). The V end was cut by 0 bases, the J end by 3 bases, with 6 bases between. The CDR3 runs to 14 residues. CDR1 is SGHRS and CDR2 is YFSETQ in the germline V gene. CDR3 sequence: CASSLEGSNEKLFF. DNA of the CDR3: TGCGCCAGCAGCTTGGAGGGGTCTAATGAAAAACTGTTTTTT.

The CDR3 sequence is CASSQETGGYYEQYF. The CDR3 nucleotides are TGCGCCAGCAGCCAAGAGACAGGGGGCTATTACGAGCAGTACTTC. V usage is TRBV4-3 and J usage is TRBJ2-7, with 10 bases identical to TRBD1. The CDR3 loop spans 15 amino acids. The trim removed 0 bases at V and 4 bases at J, leaving 3 bases unmatched. Germline V gives CDR1 LGHNA, CDR2 YSLEER.

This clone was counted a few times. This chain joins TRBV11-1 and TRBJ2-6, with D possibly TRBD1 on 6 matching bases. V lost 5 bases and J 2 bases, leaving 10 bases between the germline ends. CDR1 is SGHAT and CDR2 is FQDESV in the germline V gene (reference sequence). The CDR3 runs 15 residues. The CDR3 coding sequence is TGTGCCAGCAGCGTCGGACAGCCTGGGGCCAACGTCCTGACTTTC. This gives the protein CASSVGQPGANVLTF.

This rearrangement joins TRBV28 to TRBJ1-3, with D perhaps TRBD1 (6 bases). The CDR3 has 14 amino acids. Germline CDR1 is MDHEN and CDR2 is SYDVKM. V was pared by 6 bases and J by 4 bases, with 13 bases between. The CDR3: CASSPQGRGNTIYF. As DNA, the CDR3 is TGTGCCAGCAGCCCACAGGGAAGGGGAAACACCATATATTTT.

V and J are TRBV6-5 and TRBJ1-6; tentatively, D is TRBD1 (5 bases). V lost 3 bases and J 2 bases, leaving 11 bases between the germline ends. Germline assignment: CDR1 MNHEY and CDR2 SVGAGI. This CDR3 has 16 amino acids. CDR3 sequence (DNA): TGTGCCAGCAGTTATCGACAGACAACCTATAATTCACCCCTCCACTTT. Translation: CASSYRQTTYNSPLHF.

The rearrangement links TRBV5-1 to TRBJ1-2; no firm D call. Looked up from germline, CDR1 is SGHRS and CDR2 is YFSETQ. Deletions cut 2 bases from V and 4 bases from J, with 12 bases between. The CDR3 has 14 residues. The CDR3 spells CASSFAGGSYGYTF. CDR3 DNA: TGCGCCAGCAGCTTCGCCGGAGGAAGCTATGGCTACACCTTC.

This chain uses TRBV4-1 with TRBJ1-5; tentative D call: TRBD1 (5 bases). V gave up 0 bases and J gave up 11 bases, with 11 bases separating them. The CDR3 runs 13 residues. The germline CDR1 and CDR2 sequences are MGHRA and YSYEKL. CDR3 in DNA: TGCGCCAGCAGCCAAGATCCAGGGAAGGCCCAGCATTTT. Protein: CASSQDPGKAQHF.

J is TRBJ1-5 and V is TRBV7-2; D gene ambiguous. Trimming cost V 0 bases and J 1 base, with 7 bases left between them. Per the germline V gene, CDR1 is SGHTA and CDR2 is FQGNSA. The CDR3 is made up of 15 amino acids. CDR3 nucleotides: TGTGCCAGCAGCTTAGCGCAGAACAGCAATCAGCCCCAGCATTTT. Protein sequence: CASSLAQNSNQPQHF. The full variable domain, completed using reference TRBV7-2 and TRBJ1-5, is GAGVSQSPSNKVTEKGKDVELRCDPISGHTALYWYRQSLGQGLEFLIYFQGNSAPDKSGLPSDRFSAERTGGSVSTLTIQRTQQEDSAVYLCASSLAQNSNQPQHFGDGTRLSIL.

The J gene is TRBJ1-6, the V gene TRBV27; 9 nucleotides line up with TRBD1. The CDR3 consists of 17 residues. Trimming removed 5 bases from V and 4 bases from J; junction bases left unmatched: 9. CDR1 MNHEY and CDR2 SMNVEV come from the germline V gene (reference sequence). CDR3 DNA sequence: TGTGCCAGCAGTCGGACAGGACAGGGGAGATATAATTCACCCCTCCACTTT. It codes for CASSRTGQGRYNSPLHF.

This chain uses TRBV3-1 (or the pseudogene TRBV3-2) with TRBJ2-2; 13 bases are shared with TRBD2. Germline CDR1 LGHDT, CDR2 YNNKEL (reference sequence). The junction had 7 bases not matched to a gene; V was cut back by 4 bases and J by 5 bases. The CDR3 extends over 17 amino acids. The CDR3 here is CASSPGGLAGFTGELFF. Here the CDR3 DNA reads TGTGCCAGCAGCCCAGGGGGACTAGCGGGATTTACCGGGGAGCTGTTTTTT.

CDR3 amino acids: CASSYVGPGGNTEAFF. The CDR3 nucleotides read TGTGCCAGCAGTTACGTGGGGCCAGGGGGGAACACTGAAGCTTTCTTT. V is TRBV6-5 and J is TRBJ1-1; 7 bases are a match to TRBD1. V was clipped by 2 bases and J by 1 base; unmatched bases: 7. The CDR3 is 16 residues long. CDR1 MNHEY and CDR2 SVGAGI come from the germline V gene.

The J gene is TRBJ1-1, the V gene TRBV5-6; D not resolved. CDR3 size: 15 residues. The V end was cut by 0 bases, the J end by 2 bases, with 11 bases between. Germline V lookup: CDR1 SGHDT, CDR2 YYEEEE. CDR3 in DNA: TGTGCCAGCAGCTTGGCCCAACTATTAAACACTGAAGCTTTCTTT. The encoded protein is CASSLAQLLNTEAFF.